The 25 T cell receptor beta chains below all came from one sample that was sequenced in a study of CXCR3-negative and CXCR3-positive naive CD8 T cells. Study findings and constraints: The study found more hydrophobic TRB CDR3s in CXCR3-positive naive cells than in CXCR3-negative naive cells.

Their cognate antigens are unknown. UMI labels and 5' RACE were used to prepare the TRB cDNA libraries. TCRdb reprocessed the 5' RACE reads and stores each CDR3 protein as one record, lacking DNA. This repertoire includes roughly 5,400 distinct CDR3 sequences. The sequenced material came from naive CXCR3+ CD8+ T cells from blood. Subset denoted: CD45RO-CCR7+CD27+CD95- naive CD8+ T cells expressing CXCR3 (TNR3+). Every receptor here comes from a human donor in good health. Some clones in this sample may be carry-over from other donors' samples.

Considering frequency, this clonotype is medium-sized. V and J are TRBV12-3 or TRBV12-4 and TRBJ2-5; TCRdb's D call of TRBD1 is untestable without DNA. The CDR3 runs to 17 residues. The CDR3 loop reads CASSLPLFPLQQETQYF.

The chain combines TRBV20-1 with TRBJ2-7; TCRdb returns TRBD1, unconfirmable since there is no DNA. The CDR3 totals 11 residues. CDR1 is DFQATT, CDR2 SNEGSKA, per germline (reference sequence). CDR3 amino acids: CSAWGTYEQYF.

This clonotype ranks as medium-sized (0.01 to 0.1%) in terms of frequency. The CDR3 loop reads CASSPGHGYRDNTEAFF. The J gene is TRBJ1-1, the V gene TRBV5-1; the D call of TRBD1 rests on TCRdb alone, since no DNA is present to check it. Germline V gene data show CDR1 as SGHRS and CDR2 as YFSETQ. The CDR3 has 17 residues.

The chain is built from TRBV25-1 and TRBJ2-5. The CDR3 covers 13 residues. Germline CDR1 MGHDK, CDR2 SYGVNS. The CDR3 reads CASSEYNQETQYF.

V and J are TRBV19 and TRBJ2-7; TCRdb's assignment of TRBD2 cannot be checked, as there is no DNA. Germline V CDR1 and CDR2: LNHDA, SQIVND (reference sequence). The CDR3 consists of 13 residues. CDR3 residues: CATNIAGGPQQYF. Looking up the rest from reference TRBV19 and TRBJ2-7 gives the full variable domain: DGGITQSPKYLFRKEGQNVTLSCEQNLNHDAMYWYRQDPGQGLRLIYYSQIVNDFQKGDIAEGYSVSREKKESFPLTVTSAQKNPTAFYLCATNIAGGPQQYFGPGTRLTVT.

Its frequency marks this clonotype as medium-sized. The V gene is TRBV10-3, the J gene TRBJ1-3; TCRdb calls TRBD1, which cannot be checked without DNA. CDR3 length: 17 residues. CDR1 is ENHRY and CDR2 is SYGVKD in the germline V gene. CDR3: CAISDPRTGESGNTIYF.

V usage is TRBV27 and J usage is TRBJ2-1; as DNA is missing, the TRBD1 call by TCRdb cannot be tested. The CDR3 is made up of 13 amino acids. Germline CDR1 reads MNHEY; CDR2 reads SMNVEV (reference sequence). The CDR3 spells CASRQGFPFEQFF.

This chain uses TRBV7-9 with TRBJ1-5; TCRdb indicates TRBD1, and absent DNA this call remains unverified. Per the germline V gene, CDR1 is SEHNR and CDR2 is FQNEAQ (reference sequence). This CDR3 comprises 14 residues. CDR3 in amino acids: CASSPTGNNQPQHF.

The chain links TRBV19 to TRBJ2-7; TCRdb proposes TRBD1, but this gene call is untestable without DNA. The CDR3 runs to 13 residues. Germline lookup yields CDR1 LNHDA and CDR2 SQIVND (reference sequence). Here the CDR3 reads CASSPGVLYEQYF.

By frequency, this clonotype is medium-sized. The rearrangement joins TRBV19 to TRBJ2-2; checking the TCRdb D call of TRBD2 is not possible without DNA. The V gene's germline CDR1 is LNHDA and CDR2 SQIVND (reference sequence). The CDR3 is made up of 12 amino acids. The chain's CDR3 is CASSTPSGELFF.

This chain connects TRBV19 to TRBJ1-5. Per the germline V gene, CDR1 is LNHDA and CDR2 is SQIVND (reference sequence). The CDR3 covers 15 residues. CDR3 protein: CASSTTSKGNQPQHF.

The chain has TRBV7-9 and TRBJ1-2; the D gene TCRdb calls, TRBD1, cannot be checked with no DNA. The V gene's germline CDR1 is SEHNR and CDR2 FQNEAQ (reference sequence). CDR3 length equals 16 residues. The CDR3 protein is CASSLDGPGGPYGYTF.

The V and J genes are TRBV3-1 and TRBJ1-1. CDR1 LGHDT and CDR2 YNNKEL come from the germline V gene (reference sequence). The length of the CDR3 is 13 residues. The CDR3 is CASRDPENTEAFF.

The gene calls are TRBV5-1 and TRBJ2-7. The germline gives CDR1 SGHRS, CDR2 YFSETQ. The CDR3 covers 13 residues. This chain's CDR3 is CASSWGRTYEQYF.

Its frequency marks this clonotype as medium-sized (0.01 to 0.1%). The rearrangement uses TRBV4-1 and TRBJ1-5. Germline loops: CDR1 MGHRA, CDR2 YSYEKL. The CDR3 loop spans 15 amino acids. CDR3 sequence reads: CASSALVFSNQPQHF.

Considering frequency, this clonotype is medium-sized (0.01 to 0.1%). The chain has TRBV20-1 and TRBJ1-5. Germline V gene data show CDR1 as DFQATT and CDR2 as SNEGSKA (reference sequence). The CDR3 totals 16 residues. The CDR3 sequence is CSARDREGRNNQPQHF.

This chain joins TRBV6-6 and TRBJ2-7. The CDR3 runs to 15 residues. Germline V CDR1 and CDR2: MNHNY, SVGAGI (reference sequence). The CDR3 spells CASSYSGPRSYEQYF.

V usage is TRBV12-3 or TRBV12-4 and J usage is TRBJ2-1; lacking DNA, the TRBD2 call made by TCRdb goes unchecked. The CDR3 runs to 17 residues. CDR3 loop: CASSRLPGLGVFSEQFF.

This clonotype is classed as medium-sized by frequency. This chain links TRBV29-1 with TRBJ2-1. This CDR3 comprises 11 residues. The germline gives CDR1 SQVTM, CDR2 ANQGSEA. CDR3 region: CSVVIRNEQFF.

This clonotype is labeled medium-sized based on frequency. This chain links TRBV29-1 with TRBJ2-5; absent DNA, TCRdb's TRBD1 call cannot be checked. The CDR3 runs 15 residues. Germline CDR1 SQVTM, CDR2 ANQGSEA. The CDR3 spells CSVEGDRDNGETQYF.

This sequence joins TRBV20-1 and TRBJ2-1; the D call from TCRdb, TRBD2, cannot be confirmed without DNA. Germline CDR1 is DFQATT and CDR2 is SNEGSKA (reference sequence). The CDR3 has 14 residues. CDR3 region: CSANQREYYNEQFF.

This rearrangement joins TRBV29-1 to TRBJ1-2; the D call of TRBD1 rests on TCRdb alone, since no DNA is present to check it. Germline V gene data show CDR1 as SQVTM and CDR2 as ANQGSEA. The CDR3 spans 11 residues. CDR3 sequence reads: CSVSTGVGYTF. The whole variable domain, remainder taken from reference TRBV29-1 and TRBJ1-2, is SAVISQKPSRDICQRGTSLTIQCQVDSQVTMMFWYRQQPGQSLTLIATANQGSEATYESGFVIDKFPISRPNLTFSTLTVSNMSPEDSSIYLCSVSTGVGYTFGSGTRLTVV.

The V gene is TRBV9, the J gene TRBJ2-5; TCRdb outputs TRBD2, but without DNA this stays unchecked. Germline V gene lookup returns CDR1 SGDLS and CDR2 YYNGEE. This CDR3 is 14 amino acids long. This chain's CDR3 is CASSSGGGLETQYF.

J is TRBJ2-3 and V is TRBV29-1; the TRBD1 assignment by TCRdb is unverifiable without DNA. The length of the CDR3 is 14 residues. Germline assignment: CDR1 SQVTM and CDR2 ANQGSEA. CDR3 protein: CSVPVGGPADTQYF.

Considering frequency, this clonotype is medium-sized (0.01 to 0.1%). V gene TRBV25-1 combines with J gene TRBJ2-5; the TRBD2 assignment by TCRdb is unverifiable without DNA. The CDR3 totals 14 residues. CDR1 and CDR2 from the germline V gene are MGHDK and SYGVNS. CDR3 amino acids: CASSYLAAGETQYF.